This TCR beta chain was observed in a study of blood T cell repertoires in COVID-19. About the research overall: T cells, B-cell-depleted T cells, or PBMCs provided the cDNA or gDNA that served as material.

Original methodology: Reference gene primer amplification gave nucleated cell count estimates. Profiled with immunoSEQ multiplex PCR; TCRdb holds only in-frame clones, not every one. V, J and clone size are taken as reported in that table, and D and trimming were inferred from the DNA itself. The data hold about 250,000 clones, with just over 85% observed a single time. CDR1 is SGHTA and CDR2 is FQGNSA in the germline V gene. The CDR3 runs 15 residues. J lost 0 bases, V lost 5 bases, and 6 bases had no gene match. V and J are TRBV7-2 and TRBJ2-5, with 7 bases aligning to TRBD2. The sequence came from a man older than 75 with acute or convalescent COVID-19. The sequencing sample was made of peripheral blood. CDR3 DNA: TGTGCCAGCAGCACAAGCGGGACGTACCAAGAGACCCAGTACTTC. It encodes CASSTSGTYQETQYF. The whole variable domain, remainder taken from reference TRBV7-2 and TRBJ2-5, is GAGVSQSPSNKVTEKGKDVELRCDPISGHTALYWYRQSLGQGLEFLIYFQGNSAPDKSGLPSDRFSAERTGGSVSTLTIQRTQQEDSAVYLCASSTSGTYQETQYFGPGTRLLVL.